This T cell receptor beta chain was sequenced for a study of blood T cell repertoires in COVID-19. TCRdb's table, derived via immunoSEQ multiplex PCR, lists solely in-frame clones and lacks some. The profile shows under 450,000 clones, 81% of them singletons. This CDR3 has 18 residues. In germline, CDR1 is MNHEY, CDR2 SMNVEV (reference sequence). After removal of 3 bases from V and 9 bases from J, the junction contained 16 bases not matched to a gene. The sample consisted of peripheral blood. The rearrangement uses TRBV27 and TRBJ1-6; 8 positions match TRBD1. The TCR was taken from a human donor with acute or convalescent COVID-19. The donor label of this sample is uncertain. For the CDR3, the DNA is TGTGCCAGCAGTTTTTTAGGACTCGGACAGGGTGAATCTTCACCCCTCCACTTT. Its translation is CASSFLGLGQGESSPLHF.